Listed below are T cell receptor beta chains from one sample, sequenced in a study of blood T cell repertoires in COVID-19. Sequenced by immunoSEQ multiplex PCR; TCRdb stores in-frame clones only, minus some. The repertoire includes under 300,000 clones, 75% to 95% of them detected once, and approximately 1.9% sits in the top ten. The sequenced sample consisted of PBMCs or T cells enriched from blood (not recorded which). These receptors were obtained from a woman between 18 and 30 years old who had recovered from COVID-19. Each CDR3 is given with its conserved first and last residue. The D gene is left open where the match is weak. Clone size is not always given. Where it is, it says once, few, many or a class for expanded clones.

CDR3aa: CASSSGPGGWTGELFF; CDR3nt: TGTGCCAGCAGCTCTGGTCCGGGGGGCTGGACCGGGGAGCTGTTTTTT; j_gene: TRBJ2-2; d_gene: .; v_gene: TRBV7-3; abundance: .
CDR3aa: CASSALLRGSEQYF; CDR3nt: TGTGCCAGCAGCGCGCTACTCAGGGGTAGCGAGCAGTACTTC; j_gene: TRBJ2-7; d_gene: .; v_gene: TRBV9; abundance: .
CDR3aa: CASSIGSTVVGYEQYF; CDR3nt: TGTGCCAGTAGTATAGGGTCGACAGTGGTGGGCTACGAGCAGTACTTC; j_gene: TRBJ2-7; d_gene: .; v_gene: TRBV19; abundance: .
CDR3aa: CASSVNSGNEQFF; CDR3nt: TGTGCCAGCAGCGTAAATAGCGGGAATGAGCAGTTCTTC; j_gene: TRBJ2-1; d_gene: TRBD2; v_gene: TRBV9; abundance: .
CDR3aa: CASSPGQGAETQYF; CDR3nt: TGTGCCAGCAGCCCAGGACAGGGGGCCGAGACCCAGTACTTC; j_gene: TRBJ2-5; d_gene: TRBD1; v_gene: TRBV7-9; abundance: .
CDR3aa: CASRKGTGRNEQFF; CDR3nt: TGTGCCAGCAGAAAGGGGACAGGGAGGAATGAGCAGTTCTTC; j_gene: TRBJ2-1; d_gene: TRBD1; v_gene: TRBV7-6; abundance: .
CDR3aa: CASSPAGVRAFF; CDR3nt: TGTGCCAGCAGTCCAGCGGGGGTACGGGCTTTCTTT; j_gene: TRBJ1-1; d_gene: .; v_gene: TRBV2; abundance: .
CDR3aa: CASSVGGVNEKLFF; CDR3nt: TGTGCCAGCAGCGTAGGGGGAGTTAATGAAAAACTGTTTTTT; j_gene: TRBJ1-4; d_gene: .; v_gene: TRBV9; abundance: once
CDR3aa: CATAANSGSGNTIYF; CDR3nt: TGTGCCACCGCTGCCAACTCAGGGTCTGGAAACACCATATATTTT; j_gene: TRBJ1-3; d_gene: .; v_gene: TRBV19; abundance: once
CDR3aa: CASRVTGGYTF; CDR3nt: TGTGCCAGCAGAGTAACGGGGGGCTACACCTTC; j_gene: TRBJ1-2; d_gene: .; v_gene: TRBV7-2; abundance: .
CDR3aa: CARSFGRTAAAEAFF; CDR3nt: TGTGCCAGAAGCTTTGGCCGGACTGCAGCCGCTGAAGCTTTCTTT; j_gene: TRBJ1-1; d_gene: .; v_gene: TRBV5-3; abundance: few
CDR3aa: CASSEGQGIEAFF; CDR3nt: TGTGCCAGCAGTGAGGGCCAGGGGATTGAAGCTTTCTTT; j_gene: TRBJ1-1; d_gene: .; v_gene: TRBV2; abundance: .
CDR3aa: CASSLDRGREEKLFF; CDR3nt: TGTGCCAGCAGCTTGGACAGGGGGAGGGAAGAAAAACTGTTTTTT; j_gene: TRBJ1-4; d_gene: TRBD1; v_gene: TRBV7-9; abundance: .
CDR3aa: CASSDSGLVAYEQYF; CDR3nt: TGTGCCAGCAGTGATTCGGGACTAGTCGCCTACGAGCAGTACTTC; j_gene: TRBJ2-7; d_gene: TRBD2; v_gene: TRBV25-1; abundance: .
CDR3aa: CASSMREREKLFF; CDR3nt: TGTGCCAGTAGTATGAGGGAACGAGAAAAACTGTTTTTT; j_gene: TRBJ1-4; d_gene: .; v_gene: TRBV19; abundance: .
CDR3aa: CASSSSGADTQYF; CDR3nt: TGCGCCAGCAGCTCTAGCGGGGCAGATACGCAGTATTTT; j_gene: TRBJ2-3; d_gene: TRBD2; v_gene: TRBV5-1; abundance: .
CDR3aa: CSASKVEDSYEQYF; CDR3nt: TGCAGTGCTAGTAAGGTTGAGGACTCCTACGAGCAGTACTTC; j_gene: TRBJ2-7; d_gene: .; v_gene: TRBV20-1; abundance: .
CDR3aa: CAISELSGGDTEAFF; CDR3nt: TGTGCCATCAGTGAGCTTTCCGGGGGGGACACTGAAGCTTTCTTT; j_gene: TRBJ1-1; d_gene: .; v_gene: TRBV10-3; abundance: .
CDR3aa: CASSFFLRTGGADEQFF; CDR3nt: TGTGCCAGCAGTTTCTTCCTCCGGACAGGGGGAGCGGATGAGCAGTTCTTC; j_gene: TRBJ2-1; d_gene: TRBD1; v_gene: TRBV28; abundance: .
CDR3aa: CASSLGGSNQPQHF; CDR3nt: TGTGCCAGCAGCTTAGGAGGTTCGAATCAGCCCCAGCATTTT; j_gene: TRBJ1-5; d_gene: .; v_gene: TRBV11-3; abundance: .
CDR3aa: CASAQDYSNQPQHF; CDR3nt: TGTGCCAGCGCTCAGGATTATAGCAATCAGCCCCAGCATTTT; j_gene: TRBJ1-5; d_gene: .; v_gene: TRBV18; abundance: .
CDR3aa: CASKTGQGGGGYNEQFF; CDR3nt: TGTGCCAGCAAGACCGGACAGGGAGGTGGTGGCTACAATGAGCAGTTCTTC; j_gene: TRBJ2-1; d_gene: TRBD1; v_gene: TRBV28; abundance: .
CDR3aa: CASSEGQGQPYEQYF; CDR3nt: TGTGCCAGCAGTGAAGGACAGGGGCAGCCCTACGAGCAGTACTTC; j_gene: TRBJ2-7; d_gene: TRBD1; v_gene: TRBV6-1; abundance: many
CDR3aa: CASSSPAGRYGYTF; CDR3nt: TGTGCCAGCAGTTCCCCCGCAGGGCGCTATGGCTACACCTTC; j_gene: TRBJ1-2; d_gene: .; v_gene: TRBV28; abundance: .
CDR3aa: CASSPPRLNTEAFF; CDR3nt: TGTGCCAGCTCACCACCTCGCCTAAACACTGAAGCTTTCTTT; j_gene: TRBJ1-1; d_gene: .; v_gene: TRBV18; abundance: .
CDR3aa: CASSFRPTEEDGYTF; CDR3nt: TGTGCCAGCAGTTTCAGGCCCACAGAGGAGGACGGCTACACCTTC; j_gene: TRBJ1-2; d_gene: .; v_gene: TRBV27; abundance: .
CDR3aa: CASSLSGDF; CDR3nt: TGTGCCAGCAGCTTATCCGGTGACTTC; j_gene: TRBJ2-7; d_gene: .; v_gene: TRBV7-9; abundance: .
CDR3aa: CASSPGTSTHTQYF; CDR3nt: TGCGCCAGCAGCCCCGGGACTAGCACACATACGCAGTATTTT; j_gene: TRBJ2-3; d_gene: TRBD2; v_gene: TRBV4-1; abundance: .
CDR3aa: CASRESGEQYF; CDR3nt: TGTGCCAGCAGGGAATCAGGCGAGCAGTACTTC; j_gene: TRBJ2-7; d_gene: .; v_gene: TRBV28; abundance: .
CDR3aa: CASRSGGGNQPQHF; CDR3nt: TGTGCCAGCAGATCAGGGGGTGGAAATCAGCCCCAGCATTTT; j_gene: TRBJ1-5; d_gene: TRBD1; v_gene: TRBV28; abundance: .
CDR3aa: CASSSGTGGGYTF; CDR3nt: TGTGCCAGCAGCTCCGGGACAGGGGGAGGCTACACCTTC; j_gene: TRBJ1-2; d_gene: TRBD1; v_gene: TRBV5-5; abundance: .
CDR3aa: CASSLQGEPQHF; CDR3nt: TGTGCCAGCAGCTTACAGGGGGAGCCCCAGCATTTT; j_gene: TRBJ1-5; d_gene: TRBD1; v_gene: TRBV7-8; abundance: few
CDR3aa: CASSMFGSLSYNEQFF; CDR3nt: TGTGCCAGTAGTATGTTCGGGAGCCTCTCCTACAATGAGCAGTTCTTC; j_gene: TRBJ2-1; d_gene: .; v_gene: TRBV19; abundance: .
CDR3aa: CASSQLAGSTEAFF; CDR3nt: TGTGCCAGCAGCCAACTGGCGGGGAGCACTGAAGCTTTCTTT; j_gene: TRBJ1-1; d_gene: .; v_gene: TRBV7-3; abundance: .
CDR3aa: CASSIVWGTGSEAFF; CDR3nt: TGTGCCAGTAGTATAGTGTGGGGTACAGGGTCTGAAGCTTTCTTT; j_gene: TRBJ1-1; d_gene: .; v_gene: TRBV19; abundance: once
CDR3aa: CASSQGLPRPYEQYF; CDR3nt: TGCGCCAGCAGCCAGGGACTACCGAGACCCTACGAGCAGTACTTC; j_gene: TRBJ2-7; d_gene: TRBD2; v_gene: TRBV4-1; abundance: .
CDR3aa: CASSESREGQLAEQYF; CDR3nt: TGCGCCAGCAGTGAGTCGCGGGAGGGCCAGCTCGCCGAGCAGTACTTC; j_gene: TRBJ2-7; d_gene: TRBD2; v_gene: TRBV10-1; abundance: .
CDR3aa: CASSLDSNYGYTF; CDR3nt: TGTGCCAGCAGCTTGGACAGTAACTATGGCTACACCTTC; j_gene: TRBJ1-2; d_gene: .; v_gene: TRBV5-4; abundance: few
CDR3aa: CASREGGNQPQHF; CDR3nt: TGTGCCAGCAGAGAAGGAGGCAATCAGCCCCAGCATTTT; j_gene: TRBJ1-5; d_gene: .; v_gene: TRBV6-1; abundance: .
CDR3aa: CASSPSGAGGYNEQFF; CDR3nt: TGCGCCAGCAGCCCCTCGGGGGCGGGGGGGTACAATGAGCAGTTCTTC; j_gene: TRBJ2-1; d_gene: TRBD2; v_gene: TRBV4-3; abundance: .
CDR3aa: CASSLVRELDNYGYTF; CDR3nt: TGTGCCAGCAGCTTAGTCCGAGAACTCGATAACTATGGCTACACCTTC; j_gene: TRBJ1-2; d_gene: .; v_gene: TRBV7-2; abundance: .
CDR3aa: CASSLGGNGYTF; CDR3nt: TGTGCCAGCAGCTTAGGAGGGAATGGCTACACCTTC; j_gene: TRBJ1-2; d_gene: .; v_gene: TRBV7-8; abundance: .
CDR3aa: CASSYGGALDPNTEAFF; CDR3nt: TGCGCCAGCAGCTACGGAGGGGCCCTAGATCCGAACACTGAAGCTTTCTTT; j_gene: TRBJ1-1; d_gene: .; v_gene: TRBV5-1; abundance: .
CDR3aa: CASSQPFAGAGYNEQFF; CDR3nt: TGCGCCAGCAGCCAACCTTTCGCGGGGGCGGGCTACAATGAGCAGTTCTTC; j_gene: TRBJ2-1; d_gene: .; v_gene: TRBV4-1; abundance: .
CDR3aa: CASTAGTFQETQYF; CDR3nt: TGTGCCAGTACGGCGGGGACCTTCCAAGAGACCCAGTACTTC; j_gene: TRBJ2-5; d_gene: .; v_gene: TRBV19; abundance: .
CDR3aa: CASSPRGTSGRNEQFF; CDR3nt: TGTGCCAGCAGCCCAAGGGGGACTAGCGGGAGGAATGAGCAGTTCTTC; j_gene: TRBJ2-1; d_gene: TRBD2; v_gene: TRBV5-4; abundance: .
CDR3aa: CAISRTGVNQPQHF; CDR3nt: TGTGCCATCAGTCGGACAGGAGTGAATCAGCCCCAGCATTTT; j_gene: TRBJ1-5; d_gene: TRBD1; v_gene: TRBV10-3; abundance: few